The present TCR beta chain was sequenced within a study of T cell changes during pregnancy in multiple sclerosis. This CDR3 contains 13 residues. CDR1 and CDR2 (germline): SNHLY, FYNNEI. V dropped 5 bases and J dropped 7 bases, with 9 bases sitting between them. Using immunoSEQ multiplex PCR, the repertoire was profiled, and TCRdb retains in-frame clones only, with some absent. The repertoire has about 100,000 clones, roughly 90% of them found once; the top ten carry less than 2%. The sequence was obtained from a female donor with multiple sclerosis, enrolled in a pregnancy study. The chain carries TRBV2 and TRBJ1-6; D remains ambiguous. Specimen: peripheral blood, collected after pregnancy. CDR3 sequence (DNA): TGTGCCAGCAGTCGGGAGTTAAATTCACCCCTCCACTTT. Its protein is CASSRELNSPLHF.